This TCR beta chain was sequenced for a study of Ad26.COV2.S vaccination and SARS-CoV-2 variants. Study summary: Doses of Ad26.COV2.S were injected into muscle once or twice, 56 days apart. Overall study findings and caveats: Substantial breadth was reportedly displayed by spike-specific CD8+ and CD4+ T cell responses after vaccination.

Treatment meaning: over 15 received Ad26.COV2.S at low or high dose, single or two shots; five or six received placebo; per-sample allocation not given. Sampling was done on day 63 after the first vaccine or placebo injection. Vaccination used an Ad26 vector expressing Wuhan-strain SARS-CoV-2 spike. With respect to this clone: Its antigen is still unknown.

Repertoires were generated with immunoSEQ multiplex PCR, while TCRdb's copy carries only in-frame clones and drops some. The sample includes about 350,000 clones, around 87% of them seen just once. Trimming at V came to 4 bases and at J to 8 bases, leaving 8 bases not matched to a gene. The CDR3 spans 13 residues. Germline CDR1 SGDLS, CDR2 YYNGEE. The rearrangement links TRBV9 to TRBJ1-2; TRBD1 matches at 7 bases. The sequences come from peripheral blood, collected in a trial of Ad26.COV2.S vaccine versus placebo. The receptor was isolated from a person between 18 and 59 years old who received the Ad26.COV2.S COVID-19 vaccine or a placebo. The CDR3 here is CASSRDREGGYTF. The DNA for the CDR3 is TGTGCCAGCAGCCGCGACAGGGAGGGAGGCTACACCTTC.